The text below deals with one TCR beta chain. These data are taken from a study of technical replicates of blood from a few donors. The repertoire was sequenced with immunoSEQ multiplex PCR; TCRdb's copy has only in-frame clones and lacks some. The sample consists of more than 90,000 clones, approximately 94% of them appearing once. The source of this sequence is a human donor in good health. Source material: T cells isolated from PBMCs.

The CDR3 is CASSPGTGTISSYNSPLHF. Written as DNA, the CDR3 is TGTGCCAGCAGCCCGGGGACAGGGACTATTAGCTCCTATAATTCACCCCTCCACTTT. J is TRBJ1-6 and V is TRBV5-8; the match to TRBD1 covers 9 bases. The ends lost 4 bases at V and 0 bases at J; junction bases unmatched: 11. Germline CDR1 and CDR2: SGHTS and YDEGEE. The CDR3 sequence is 19 residues long.